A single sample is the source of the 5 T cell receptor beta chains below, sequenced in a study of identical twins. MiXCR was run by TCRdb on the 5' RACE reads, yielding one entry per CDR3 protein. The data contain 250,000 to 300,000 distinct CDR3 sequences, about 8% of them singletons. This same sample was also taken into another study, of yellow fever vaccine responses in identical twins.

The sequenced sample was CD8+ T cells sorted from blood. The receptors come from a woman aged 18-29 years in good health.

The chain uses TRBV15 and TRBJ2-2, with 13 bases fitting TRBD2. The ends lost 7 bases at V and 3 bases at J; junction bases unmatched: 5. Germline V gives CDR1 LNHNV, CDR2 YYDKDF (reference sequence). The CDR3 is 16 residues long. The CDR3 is CATTLAGGLHTGELFF. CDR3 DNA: TGTGCCACCACACTAGCGGGAGGGCTGCACACCGGGGAGCTGTTTTTT.

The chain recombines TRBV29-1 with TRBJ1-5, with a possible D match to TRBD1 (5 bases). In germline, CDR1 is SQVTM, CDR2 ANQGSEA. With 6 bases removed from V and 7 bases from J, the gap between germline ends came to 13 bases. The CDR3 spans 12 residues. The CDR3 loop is CSVGEGEQPQHF. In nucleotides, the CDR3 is TGCAGCGTGGGGGAGGGCGAACAGCCCCAGCATTTT. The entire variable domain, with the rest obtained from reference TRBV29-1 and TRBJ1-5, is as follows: SAVISQKPSRDICQRGTSLTIQCQVDSQVTMMFWYRQQPGQSLTLIATANQGSEATYESGFVIDKFPISRPNLTFSTLTVSNMSPEDSSIYLCSVGEGEQPQHFGDGTRLSIL.

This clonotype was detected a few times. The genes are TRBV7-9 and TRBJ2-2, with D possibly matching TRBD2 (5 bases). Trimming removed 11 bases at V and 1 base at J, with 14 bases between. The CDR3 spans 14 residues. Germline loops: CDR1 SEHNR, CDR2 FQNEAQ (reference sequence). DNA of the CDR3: TGTGCCGGTCGGACTTTCGAGAACACCGGGGAGCTGTTTTTT. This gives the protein CAGRTFENTGELFF.

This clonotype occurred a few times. The CDR3 loop reads CASSLATSGRERYEQYF. DNA for the CDR3: TGTGCCAGCAGCTTAGCCACCTCCGGACGGGAACGCTACGAGCAGTACTTC. The chain combines TRBV7-9 with TRBJ2-7, with D possibly matching TRBD2 (5 bases). V lost 0 bases and J 3 bases, leaving 18 bases between the germline ends. This CDR3 has 17 amino acids. Germline V gene data show CDR1 as SEHNR and CDR2 as FQNEAQ (reference sequence).

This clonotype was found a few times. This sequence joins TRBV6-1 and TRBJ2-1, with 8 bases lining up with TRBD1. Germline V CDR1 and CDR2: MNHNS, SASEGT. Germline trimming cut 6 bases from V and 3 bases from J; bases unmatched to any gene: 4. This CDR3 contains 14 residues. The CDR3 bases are TGTGCCAGCAGACGACAGGGGAGCTACAATGAGCAGTTCTTC. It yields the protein CASRRQGSYNEQFF.